This T cell receptor beta chain emerged from a study of regulatory T cells in long-lasting Graves disease. General study results and limits: TCR diversity was lower in persistent than newly diagnosed Graves' disease. Persistent disease was characterized by preferential usage of TRBV28, TRBJ1-2 and TRBJ2-5.

Time point of the sample: persistent/refractory GD, antithyroid drugs over 5 years with positive TRAb. PBMC RNA was the source of the TCR library. Into tubes containing EDTA, roughly 10 milliliters of peripheral blood were drawn. Sequencing libraries for TCR beta were prepared with iRepertoire HTBI primers and Arm-PCR of CDR3 regions. A single record per CDR3 protein comes from TCRdb applying MiXCR to the multiplex PCR reads. The sample includes about 450,000 distinct CDR3 sequences, around 20% seen only once; the top ten take roughly 26%. The V and J ends lost 7 bases and 5 bases respectively, with 17 bases between them. CDR3 length equals 13 residues. Germline assignment: CDR1 SQVTM and CDR2 ANQGSEA. This clonotype was detected many times. Its target is unknown.

The source of this sequence is a female donor with Graves disease. This rearrangement joins TRBV29-1 to TRBJ2-5; TRBD1 or TRBD2 may be the D gene (5 bases each). The sample was peripheral blood mononuclear cells (PBMCs), taken when the disease was refractory, from a patient treated with antithyroid drugs. CDR3: CSAEGRLGETQYF. The DNA of the CDR3 is TGCAGCGCTGAGGGACGGCTTGGCGAGACCCAGTACTTC.